This TCR beta chain was documented in a study of blood T cell repertoires in COVID-19. In the study overall: The United States, Italy and Spain were the sources of the acute and convalescent COVID-19 samples.

As handled by the study authors: Reference gene primer amplification gave nucleated cell count estimates. The protocol was immunoSEQ multiplex PCR, while the TCRdb copy is restricted to in-frame clones and leaves out a portion. The V and J calls and clone size were taken over from that table, and D and trimming were inferred from the DNA. The repertoire holds approximately 250,000 clones, with about 88% as singletons. Germline V gene data show CDR1 as SGHVS and CDR2 as FNYEAQ. This CDR3 has 15 residues. The V gene lost 5 bases and the J gene lost 1 base, with 12 bases spanning the gap. This TCR was recovered from a man younger than 35 with active or convalescent COVID-19. The chain combines TRBV7-6 with TRBJ2-1, with D maybe TRBD2 (5 bases). Sequenced: peripheral blood. This CDR3 reads CASSPTAVSYNEQFF. In DNA, the CDR3 is TGTGCCAGCAGCCCCACAGCGGTTTCCTACAATGAGCAGTTCTTC.